The 20 T cell receptor beta chains below come from one sample, sequenced in a study of blood T cell repertoires in COVID-19. The table came from immunoSEQ multiplex PCR; TCRdb's copy has only in-frame clones and leaves some out. Of 250,000 to 350,000 clones listed, more than 85% are singletons. The sample consisted of PBMCs or T cells enriched from blood (not recorded which). These receptors were taken from a woman in her twenties or thirties who had recovered from COVID-19.

This sequence joins TRBV28 and TRBJ1-2, with TRBD1 matching 9 bases. The junction had 6 bases not matched to a gene; V was cut back by 2 bases and J by 8 bases. Germline V gene lookup returns CDR1 MDHEN and CDR2 SYDVKM. The CDR3 runs 14 residues. CDR3 in amino acids: CASSLAGTGRGYTF. The CDR3 DNA follows: TGTGCCAGCAGTTTAGCCGGGACAGGGCGAGGCTACACCTTC.

The chain has TRBV6-5 and TRBJ2-5; D may be TRBD1 (5 bases). Per germline, CDR1 MNHEY and CDR2 SVGAGI. The CDR3 covers 14 residues. V gave up 5 bases and J gave up 1 base, with 11 bases separating them. The CDR3 sequence is CASSPSRAQETQYF. Written as DNA, the CDR3 is TGTGCCAGCAGTCCCTCCAGGGCCCAAGAGACCCAGTACTTC.

This rearrangement joins TRBV6-2 or TRBV6-3 to TRBJ2-3; 10 positions match TRBD2. The germline gives CDR1 MNHEY, CDR2 SVGEGT. The V segment lost 4 bases and the J segment 6 bases; nucleotides outside the gene matches: 7. The length of the CDR3 is 15 residues. The CDR3 DNA sequence: TGTGCCAGCAGTTCACTAGCGGGGAGGTGGGATACGCAGTATTTT. This sequence encodes CASSSLAGRWDTQYF.

J is TRBJ1-2 and V is TRBV19; weak D call: TRBD1 (6 bases). This CDR3 region has 12 residues. V dropped 1 base and J dropped 8 bases, with 8 bases sitting between them. CDR1 and CDR2 (germline): LNHDA, SQIVND (reference sequence). The CDR3 DNA is TGTGCCAGTAGTATAGCCACAGGGGGCTACACCTTC. It codes for CASSIATGGYTF.

The chain couples TRBV28 to TRBJ1-2; a possible D gene is TRBD1 (5 bases). CDR3 size: 16 residues. CDR1 MDHEN and CDR2 SYDVKM come from the germline V gene. Trimming left V 6 bases short and J 0 bases short, with 17 bases between. This CDR3 is CASRPGTLEANYGYTF. The DNA for the CDR3 is TGTGCCAGCAGGCCCGGGACTTTGGAGGCTAACTATGGCTACACCTTC.

J is TRBJ1-3 and V is TRBV3-1 (or the pseudogene TRBV3-2); 7 positions agree with TRBD1. The CDR3 sequence is 18 residues long. V dropped 2 bases and J dropped 0; count of bases not matched to a gene: 10. Per the germline V gene, CDR1 is LGHDT and CDR2 is YNNKEL (reference sequence). This CDR3 reads CASSQLRGPGGSGNTIYF. The CDR3 bases are TGTGCCAGCAGCCAACTCAGGGGACCAGGGGGCTCTGGAAACACCATATATTTT.

The genes are TRBV7-2 and TRBJ1-2; 8 bases align to TRBD1. J was trimmed by 8 bases and V by 2 bases; bases with no gene match: 4. The CDR3 runs 13 residues. In germline, CDR1 is SGHTA, CDR2 FQGNSA. This CDR3 reads CASSLSGGEGYTF. CDR3 sequence (DNA): TGTGCCAGCAGCTTATCAGGGGGCGAAGGCTACACCTTC.

V is TRBV14 and J is TRBJ2-5; D possibly corresponds to TRBD2 (6 bases). With 3 bases removed from V and 0 bases from J, the gap between germline ends came to 17 bases. The germline gives CDR1 SGHDN, CDR2 FVKESK. The CDR3 contains 17 residues. CDR3 DNA sequence: TGTGCCAGCAGCCACACCCCTAGCGCAGGATACCAAGAGACCCAGTACTTC. Translating gives CASSHTPSAGYQETQYF. Together with reference TRBV14 and TRBJ2-5, the CDR3 gives the full variable domain: EAGVTQFPSHSVIEKGQTVTLRCDPISGHDNLYWYRRVMGKEIKFLLHFVKESKQDESGMPNNRFLAERTGGTYSTLKVQPAELEDSGVYFCASSHTPSAGYQETQYFGPGTRLLVL.

The genes are TRBV19 and TRBJ1-2; 8 bases align to TRBD1. Losses at the gene ends were 9 bases for V and 5 bases for J; bases not matched to a gene: 8. Germline values: CDR1 LNHDA, CDR2 SQIVND (reference sequence). The CDR3 is 13 residues long. CDR3 loop: CASRRDRWYGYTF. CDR3 sequence (DNA): TGTGCCAGCCGGCGGGACAGGTGGTATGGCTACACCTTC.

The J gene is TRBJ1-2, the V gene TRBV7-2; TRBD1 is a possible D gene (5 bases). Germline CDR1 is SGHTA and CDR2 is FQGNSA. V was cut by 5 bases and J by 3 bases, with 22 bases left in between. The CDR3 loop spans 17 amino acids. The CDR3 coding sequence is TGTGCCAGCAGCCCCGCCCGACAGTCAACCTCTCACTATGGCTACACCTTC. Encoded protein: CASSPARQSTSHYGYTF.

There are a few counts of this clone. The chain uses TRBV28 and TRBJ1-1; unclear D gene. V was shortened by 6 bases and J by 1 base, with 9 bases between the two germline ends. The CDR3 loop spans 13 amino acids. Germline V gene sequence: CDR1 MDHEN, CDR2 SYDVKM. The CDR3 coding sequence is TGTGCCAGCAGGGGCATGGAGAACACTGAAGCTTTCTTT. Amino acids: CASRGMENTEAFF.

The CDR3 coding sequence is TGTGCCAGCAGCAAGGGGACAGGGAACGAGCAGTACTTC. It yields the protein CASSKGTGNEQYF. The V call is TRBV28, the J call TRBJ2-7; 9 nucleotides match TRBD1. V shed 6 bases, J shed 5 bases, and the junction held 5 bases outside the gene matches. This CDR3 spans 13 amino acids. Per germline, CDR1 MDHEN and CDR2 SYDVKM.

The chain carries TRBV14 and TRBJ2-1, with D perhaps TRBD2 (5 bases). The CDR3 loop spans 14 amino acids. The V gene lost 1 base and the J gene lost 8 bases, with 12 bases spanning the gap. Germline CDR1 and CDR2: SGHDN and FVKESK. CDR3 nucleotide sequence: TGTGCCAGCAGCCAAGGCCTAGCCGGCGATGAGCAGTTCTTC. This translates into CASSQGLAGDEQFF.

This clone has only one observation. The rearrangement joins TRBV25-1 to TRBJ2-1; D is possibly TRBD1 (5 bases). Germline-derived CDR1 and CDR2 are MGHDK and SYGVNS. Trimming took 3 bases from V and 5 from J, leaving 14 bases between them. There are 15 residues in the CDR3. The CDR3 DNA is TGTGCCAGCAGTGATCCCCCCAAAGGGGACAATGAGCAGTTCTTC. This codes for CASSDPPKGDNEQFF.

The V call is TRBV5-1, the J call TRBJ2-5; possibly TRBD2 for D (7 bases). The germline CDR1 and CDR2 sequences are SGHRS and YFSETQ. The CDR3 has 15 amino acids. Trimming shortened V by 0 bases and J by 4 bases, and 13 bases separated the two germline ends. CDR3 region: CASSLAGGPLETQYF. The CDR3 DNA sequence: TGCGCCAGCAGCTTGGCCGGGGGGCCCCTAGAGACCCAGTACTTC.

Here the CDR3 DNA reads TGTGCCAGCAGCTCCCGGGGTTACGAGCAGTACTTC. It is translated as CASSSRGYEQYF. The chain joins TRBV7-9 to TRBJ2-7; weak D call: TRBD2 (5 bases). Trimming took 4 bases from V and 4 from J, leaving 8 bases between them. This CDR3 is built from 12 residues. CDR1 and CDR2 from the germline V gene are SEHNR and FQNEAQ (reference sequence).

This clone occurred once. CDR3 nucleotides: TGCGCCAGCAGCCAAGAACATGCGGGAGCCGCCTACGAGCAGTACTTC. This sequence encodes CASSQEHAGAAYEQYF. The chain joins TRBV4-1 to TRBJ2-7; 7 bases map to TRBD2. Germline values: CDR1 MGHRA, CDR2 YSYEKL. The CDR3 has 16 amino acids. Trimming removed 0 bases from V and 2 bases from J; junction bases left unmatched: 7.

Only a few counts were recorded for this clone. The chain carries TRBV10-3 and TRBJ2-4; 9 nucleotides align to TRBD1. The CDR3 contains 17 residues. Germline V CDR1 and CDR2: ENHRY, SYGVKD. Germline trimming cut 2 bases from V and 7 bases from J; bases unmatched to any gene: 12. CDR3 DNA: TGTGCCATCAGTGAGCCCACAGGGGGCGGTGGAGGGAACATTCAGTACTTC. It specifies CAISEPTGGGGGNIQYF.

The rearrangement uses TRBV5-1 and TRBJ2-3, with TRBD1 matching over 10 bases. Per germline, CDR1 SGHRS and CDR2 YFSETQ. V shed 4 bases and J 2 bases; nucleotides not matched to a gene: 4. This CDR3 comprises 15 residues. CDR3 sequence reads: CASSRQGADTDTQYF. As DNA, the CDR3 is TGCGCCAGCAGCAGACAGGGGGCTGACACAGATACGCAGTATTTT.

The chain combines TRBV6-5 with TRBJ2-3; the match to TRBD1 covers 7 bases. The CDR3 totals 15 residues. Trimming at V came to 10 bases and at J to 2 bases, leaving 12 bases not matched to a gene. Germline lookup yields CDR1 MNHEY and CDR2 SVGAGI. The CDR3: CATWDSPQTTDTQYF. The CDR3 DNA sequence: TGTGCCACCTGGGACAGCCCTCAGACCACAGATACGCAGTATTTT.